This T cell receptor beta chain was identified during a study of CD8 T cells in cerebrospinal fluid in Alzheimer's disease. Germline CDR1 GTSNPN, CDR2 SVGIG (reference sequence). The CDR3 has 13 amino acids. CSF cells were profiled by 10X single-cell V(D)J and 5' expression. Following a re-call of the 10x single-cell sequencing reads, TCRdb has one entry per CDR3 protein and lacks DNA. Its clone listing holds hundreds of distinct CDR3 sequences. This clonotype is classed as large (0.1 to 1%) by frequency. Specimen: cerebrospinal fluid. The sequence came from a human donor with Parkinson's disease. The chain has TRBV30 and TRBJ1-1. The CDR3 spells CAWSVLGMSEAFF.